The present TCR beta chain was sequenced within a study of cytomegalovirus exposure and HLA in healthy donors. Study summary: Samples from HLA-typed donors yielded 65 million to 85 million unique TCRs in an early data release. Findings and caveats of the study: No immune exposure information besides CMV serostatus was available. Roughly even sequencing depth across donors was the assumption behind the presence/absence analyses. A missense variant in DCLRE1C was later tied to TCR beta V- and J-gene trimming.

Germline V gene lookup returns CDR1 GTSNPN and CDR2 SVGIG (reference sequence). The CDR3 sequence is 12 residues long. The germline V and J ends were trimmed by 1 base and 1 base, with 4 bases remaining between them. The primer mix had 60 Vbeta and 13 Jbeta primers. Profiled with immunoSEQ multiplex PCR; TCRdb holds only in-frame clones, not every one. The data hold about 220,000 clones, with 82% observed a single time. Comment on this clone: Its cognate antigen is unknown. Other DNA sequences in this specimen translate into the identical CDR3.

The chain combines TRBV30 with TRBJ1-1; D remains ambiguous. Sequencing was carried out using PBMCs. This receptor was obtained from a woman aged 40 to 50 in good health and CMV-seropositive. The CDR3 DNA reads as TGTGCCTGGAGTGCGGGGAACACTGAAGCTTTCTTT. It encodes CAWSAGNTEAFF.